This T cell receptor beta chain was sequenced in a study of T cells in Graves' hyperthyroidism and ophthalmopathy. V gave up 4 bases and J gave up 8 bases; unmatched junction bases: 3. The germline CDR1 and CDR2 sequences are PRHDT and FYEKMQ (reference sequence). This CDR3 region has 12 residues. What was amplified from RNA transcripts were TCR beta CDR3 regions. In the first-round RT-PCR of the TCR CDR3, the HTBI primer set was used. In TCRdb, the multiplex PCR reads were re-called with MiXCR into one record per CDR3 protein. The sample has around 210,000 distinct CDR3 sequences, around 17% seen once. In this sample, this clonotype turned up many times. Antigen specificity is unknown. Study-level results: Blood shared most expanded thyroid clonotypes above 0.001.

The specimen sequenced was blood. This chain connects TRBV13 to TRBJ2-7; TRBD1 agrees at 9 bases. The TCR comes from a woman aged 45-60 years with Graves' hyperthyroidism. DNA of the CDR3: TGTGCCAGCAGCTCCGGACAGGGGAAGCAGTACTTC. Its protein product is CASSSGQGKQYF.